Described below is a single T cell receptor (beta chain) sequence and its context. From germline, CDR1 is SQVTM and CDR2 ANQGSEA. CDR3 length: 13 residues. Trimming took off 4 bases at V and 0 bases at J, with 9 bases between the two ends. A multiplex PCR was run with 60 Vbeta primers and 13 Jbeta primers. Profiled with immunoSEQ multiplex PCR; TCRdb holds only in-frame clones, not every one. The table includes 160,000 or so clones, approximately 79% detected once. This specimen belongs to a study of cytomegalovirus exposure and HLA in healthy donors. Sequencing was done on a sample of PBMCs. The sequence came from a man aged 40-50 years in good health and CMV-seropositive. The rearrangement uses TRBV29-1 and TRBJ1-1; the D is unclear. Written as DNA, the CDR3 is TGCAGCGTTGCTGGGCAGTTGAACACTGAAGCTTTCTTT. It specifies CSVAGQLNTEAFF.